These 21 T cell receptor beta chains were sequenced from one sample in a study of beta chain features in type 1 diabetes. The study reverse transcribed the entire isolated RNA, so it sequenced expressed TCRB transcripts. Sequenced by immunoSEQ multiplex PCR; TCRdb stores in-frame clones only, minus some. The sample carries roughly 250,000 clones, roughly 9.6% recorded once. Sequencing input: naive CD4+ T cells from blood. The receptors shown here come from a woman aged 18-29 years in good health.

This clone occurred a few times. The chain combines TRBV5-6 with TRBJ1-1; D is ambiguous. V lost 5 bases, J lost 10 bases, and 21 bases lay in between. The length of the CDR3 is 14 residues. CDR1 and CDR2 (germline): SGHDT, YYEEEE. CDR3 loop: CASSTKLRPGGAFF. The CDR3 nucleotides are TGTGCCAGCAGTACGAAGCTTCGACCAGGTGGAGCTTTCTTT.

The J gene is TRBJ1-2, the V gene TRBV11-2, with 8 bases lining up with TRBD1. The germline V gene has CDR1 SGHAT and CDR2 FQNNGV. This CDR3 has 16 residues. V shed 6 bases, J shed 4 bases, and the junction held 13 bases outside the gene matches. For the CDR3, the DNA is TGTGCCAGCAGATCCCGACAGGGGCGCAATCCCTATGGCTACACCTTC. This sequence encodes CASRSRQGRNPYGYTF.

Written as DNA, the CDR3 is TGCGCCAGCAGCCAAGGGCCTCGGGTGGAGGAGACCCAGTACTTC. Translation gives CASSQGPRVEETQYF. This rearrangement joins TRBV4-1 to TRBJ2-5; D call uncertain. This CDR3 spans 15 amino acids. The V gene's germline CDR1 is MGHRA and CDR2 YSYEKL. Trimming left V 1 base short and J 5 bases short, with 14 bases between.

V is TRBV30 and J is TRBJ1-6; 7 bases fit TRBD1. CDR3 length equals 16 residues. The ends lost 3 bases at V and 4 bases at J; junction bases unmatched: 9. Germline CDR1 and CDR2: GTSNPN and SVGIG (reference sequence). CDR3 in DNA: TGTGCCTGGAGCGTCCCCGGGACAGCTTATAATTCACCCCTCCACTTT. Translated: CAWSVPGTAYNSPLHF. Looking up the rest from reference TRBV30 and TRBJ1-6 gives the full variable domain: SQTIHQWPATLVQPVGSPLSLECTVEGTSNPNLYWYRQAAGRGLQLLFYSVGIGQISSEVPQNLSASRPQDRQFILSSKKLLLSDSGFYLCAWSVPGTAYNSPLHFGNGTRLTVT.

This clone has more than one count but fewer than ten. The chain couples TRBV7-8 to TRBJ1-5, with a possible D match to TRBD1 (6 bases). This CDR3 contains 17 residues. Germline V gives CDR1 SGHVS, CDR2 FQNEAQ. The V gene lost 4 bases and the J gene lost 0 bases, with 16 bases spanning the gap. The CDR3 protein is CASSSGTTAFSNQPQHF. Here the CDR3 DNA reads TGTGCCAGCAGCTCCGGGACAACAGCCTTTAGCAATCAGCCCCAGCATTTT.

In this sample, this clone turned up many times. The rearrangement joins TRBV7-9 to TRBJ2-3, with D perhaps matching TRBD2 (6 bases). The V gene lost 2 bases and the J gene lost 1 base, with 7 bases spanning the gap. Germline loops: CDR1 SEHNR, CDR2 FQNEAQ (reference sequence). There are 14 residues in the CDR3. CDR3 nucleotides: TGTGCCAGCAGCTTATCTAGCGGCACAGATACGCAGTATTTT. Translating it yields CASSLSSGTDTQYF.

This clone was seen more than once but under ten times. CDR3 nucleotide sequence: TGCGCCAGCAGCCGACAGGGGATGGGGACAGATACGCAGTATTTT. As protein: CASSRQGMGTDTQYF. This rearrangement joins TRBV5-1 to TRBJ2-3; 8 nucleotides align to TRBD1. J gave up 3 bases and V 4 bases, and 7 bases lay outside the gene matches. CDR1 is SGHRS and CDR2 is YFSETQ in the germline V gene. The CDR3 consists of 15 residues.

This clone was recorded a few times. The J gene is TRBJ2-7, the V gene TRBV15; D is perhaps TRBD1 (5 bases). V shed 1 base and J shed 5 bases, with 12 bases lying between them. Looked up from germline, CDR1 is LNHNV and CDR2 is YYDKDF (reference sequence). This CDR3 has 14 residues. The CDR3 region has the DNA TGTGCCACCAGCAGAGTCCAAGGGGTTGACGAGCAGTACTTC. Its protein product is CATSRVQGVDEQYF. Looking up the rest from reference TRBV15 and TRBJ2-7 gives the full variable domain: DAMVIQNPRYQVTQFGKPVTLSCSQTLNHNVMYWYQQKSSQAPKLLFHYYDKDFNNEADTPDNFQSRRPNTSFCFLDIRSPGLGDTAMYLCATSRVQGVDEQYFGPGTRLTVT.

The genes are TRBV7-3 and TRBJ1-2, with D perhaps matching TRBD1 (5 bases). V lost 5 bases and J 7 bases, leaving 20 bases between the germline ends. The CDR3 has 15 amino acids. Germline values: CDR1 SGHTA, CDR2 FQGTGA. The DNA of the CDR3 is TGTGCCAGCAGCCGTCCGATACCAGGGCAGGGTGGCTACACCTTC. Amino acids: CASSRPIPGQGGYTF.

The chain is built from TRBV6-6 and TRBJ2-7; D is unresolved. V gave up 5 bases and J gave up 5 bases, with 19 bases separating them. Germline CDR1 MNHNY, CDR2 SVGAGI (reference sequence). The CDR3 has 15 residues. CDR3 sequence: CASSPAPGRVHEQYF. CDR3 nucleotide sequence: TGTGCCAGCAGTCCCGCCCCTGGGCGAGTCCACGAGCAGTACTTC.

This clone was seen a few times. The V gene is TRBV5-5, the J gene TRBJ2-7, with D tentatively TRBD1 (5 bases). CDR1 SGHKS and CDR2 YYEKEE come from the germline V gene (reference sequence). CDR3 size: 12 residues. V was shortened by 4 bases and J by 2 bases, with 7 bases between the two germline ends. Here the CDR3 reads CASSGATYEQYF. The CDR3 DNA reads as TGTGCCAGCAGCGGGGCTACCTACGAGCAGTACTTC.

The chain employs TRBV30 and TRBJ2-3; D is unresolved. The V and J ends lost 5 bases and 8 bases respectively, with 29 bases between them. Germline CDR1 is GTSNPN and CDR2 is SVGIG (reference sequence). CDR3 length equals 17 residues. The CDR3 DNA follows: TGTGCCTGGTCCAGGCCCCCTGTTAGTACTGCACACGCTACGCAGTATTTT. Translated, it gives CAWSRPPVSTAHATQYF.

This clone was observed a handful of times. The chain uses TRBV2 and TRBJ2-2, with TRBD2 matching over 10 bases. V dropped 0 bases and J dropped 5; count of bases not matched to a gene: 9. The CDR3 loop spans 18 amino acids. The germline CDR1 and CDR2 sequences are SNHLY and FYNNEI. CDR3 sequence: CASSEAPSGSSNTGELFF. The DNA of the CDR3 is TGTGCCAGCAGTGAAGCACCTAGCGGGAGTAGTAATACCGGGGAGCTGTTTTTT.

This clone was observed a handful of times. V is TRBV19 and J is TRBJ1-1; tentatively, D is TRBD1 (6 bases). V shed 5 bases and J shed 5 bases, with 12 bases lying between them. The germline V gene encodes CDR1 LNHDA and CDR2 SQIVND (reference sequence). The CDR3 has 13 residues. The chain's CDR3 is CASSSGVVTEAFF. DNA of the CDR3: TGTGCCAGTAGTTCAGGGGTGGTAACTGAAGCTTTCTTT.

CDR3 nucleotide sequence: TGTGCCAGCAGCTTTCAATGGACTAGCGGGAAAGAGACCCAGTACTTC. Translating gives CASSFQWTSGKETQYF. The chain uses TRBV7-8 and TRBJ2-5; 12 bases map to TRBD2. Germline CDR1 and CDR2: SGHVS and FQNEAQ. V lost 3 bases and J lost 3; bases outside the gene matches: 5. This CDR3 has 16 residues.

This clone has a handful of counts. V usage is TRBV11-2 and J usage is TRBJ2-7; 8 positions agree with TRBD2. Germline V CDR1 and CDR2: SGHAT, FQNNGV. V lost 1 base to trimming and J lost 2 bases; unmatched junction nucleotides: 4. The CDR3 has 15 amino acids. In DNA, the CDR3 is TGTGCCAGCAGCTTAGTACGCGGGGGGCCCTACGAGCAGTACTTC. As protein: CASSLVRGGPYEQYF.

This clone was found a few times. The rearrangement joins TRBV5-4 to TRBJ2-3, with 11 bases matching TRBD2. The CDR3 contains 18 residues. Trimming took 4 bases from V and 0 from J; bases not matched to a gene: 10. Germline values: CDR1 SGHNT, CDR2 YYREEE (reference sequence). The CDR3: CASSAKELAGASTDTQYF. The CDR3 DNA follows: TGTGCCAGCAGCGCCAAAGAACTAGCGGGGGCTAGCACAGATACGCAGTATTTT.

The rearrangement uses TRBV5-1 and TRBJ1-5, with 8 nucleotides matching TRBD1. The germline gives CDR1 SGHRS, CDR2 YFSETQ. There are 14 residues in the CDR3. V shed 4 bases and J 9 bases; nucleotides not matched to a gene: 9. The CDR3 nucleotides read TGCGCCAGCAGCCCGGGACAGGAAGGTGGGCCCCAGCATTTT. As protein: CASSPGQEGGPQHF.

The chain has TRBV7-2 and TRBJ2-5; a weak D match, TRBD2 (5 bases). This CDR3 is built from 12 residues. Germline V gene data show CDR1 as SGHTA and CDR2 as FQGNSA. The V end was cut by 3 bases, the J end by 8 bases, with 10 bases between. The CDR3 DNA reads as TGTGCCAGCAGCTTGTGGACTGGCACCCAGTACTTC. Residues: CASSLWTGTQYF.

In this sample, this clone turned up a few times. J is TRBJ2-3 and V is TRBV6-1, with 9 bases fitting TRBD2. V shed 4 bases, J shed 0 bases, and the junction held 14 bases outside the gene matches. The CDR3 contains 19 residues. The germline V gene has CDR1 MNHNS and CDR2 SASEGT. The CDR3 is CASSALLAGTLPSTDTQYF. In DNA form, the CDR3 reads TGTGCCAGCAGTGCTCTTCTAGCGGGGACCCTGCCTAGCACAGATACGCAGTATTTT.

The chain uses TRBV2 and TRBJ2-1; 8 bases agree with TRBD1. Looked up from germline, CDR1 is SNHLY and CDR2 is FYNNEI. This CDR3 region has 13 residues. J was trimmed by 10 bases and V by 5 bases; bases with no gene match: 7. CDR3 sequence (DNA): TGTGCCAGCAGTTTTGACAGGGGAGGCGAGCAGTTCTTC. Encoded protein: CASSFDRGGEQFF.